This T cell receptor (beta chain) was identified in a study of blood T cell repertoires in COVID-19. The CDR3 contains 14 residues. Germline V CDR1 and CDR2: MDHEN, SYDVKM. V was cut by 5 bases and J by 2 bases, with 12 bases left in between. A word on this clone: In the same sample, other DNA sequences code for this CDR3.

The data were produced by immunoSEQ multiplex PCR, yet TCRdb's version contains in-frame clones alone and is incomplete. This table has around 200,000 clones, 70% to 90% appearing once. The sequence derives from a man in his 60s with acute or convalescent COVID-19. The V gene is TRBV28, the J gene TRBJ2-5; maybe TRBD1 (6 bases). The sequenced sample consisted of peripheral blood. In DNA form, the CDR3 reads TGTGCCAGCAGTCCCGGACAGACACAAGAGACCCAGTACTTC. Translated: CASSPGQTQETQYF.